Below, 26 T cell receptor beta chains from the same sample are listed, as sequenced in a study of blood T cell repertoires in COVID-19. Libraries were prepared by immunoSEQ multiplex PCR; TCRdb keeps only in-frame clonotypes and omits some of them. The sample has around 60,000 clones, over 55% seen once. Material: peripheral blood. Every receptor here comes from a woman in her seventies with COVID-19, enrolled during active disease.

This chain connects TRBV7-9 to TRBJ1-2; D not certain. Deletions cut 3 bases from V and 6 bases from J, with 2 bases between. CDR1 is SEHNR and CDR2 is FQNEAQ in the germline V gene (reference sequence). The CDR3 consists of 10 residues. This chain's CDR3 is CASSFNGYTF. CDR3 bases: TGTGCCAGCAGCTTCAATGGCTACACCTTC.

The genes are TRBV5-6 and TRBJ2-2; 7 bases are shared with TRBD2. J gave up 2 bases and V 4 bases, and 5 bases lay outside the gene matches. Germline-derived CDR1 and CDR2 are SGHDT and YYEEEE. This CDR3 has 15 residues. The CDR3 DNA is TGTGCCAGCAGCCCGGGACTACGTAACACCGGGGAGCTGTTTTTT. It specifies CASSPGLRNTGELFF.

This clone was observed a handful of times. The CDR3 sequence: CASSRTSPDTQYF. In nucleotides, the CDR3 is TGTGCCAGCAGCCGGACTAGCCCAGATACGCAGTATTTT. The chain carries TRBV7-8 and TRBJ2-3; 8 bases match TRBD2. V gave up 5 bases and J gave up 4 bases; unmatched junction bases: 2. The CDR3 has 13 amino acids. Germline V gives CDR1 SGHVS, CDR2 FQNEAQ.

This clone occurred once. The genes are TRBV5-8 and TRBJ2-7; D unclear. CDR3 length: 18 amino acids. V lost 0 bases and J 3 bases, leaving 22 bases between the germline ends. Looked up from germline, CDR1 is SGHTS and CDR2 is YDEGEE. CDR3 coding DNA: TGTGCCAGCAGCTTGGTTGATCAGCACCTCCCTACTAACTACGAGCAGTACTTC. It codes for CASSLVDQHLPTNYEQYF.

V usage is TRBV5-1 and J usage is TRBJ2-1; TRBD2 aligns across 8 bases. There are 14 residues in the CDR3. The germline gives CDR1 SGHRS, CDR2 YFSETQ. The V and J ends lost 8 bases and 9 bases, in that order; junction bases with no gene match: 13. Here the CDR3 DNA reads TGCGCCAGTGCTGCGGGGGGCGCGGTTCCTGAGCAGTTCTTC. Its translation: CASAAGGAVPEQFF. Variable domain in full (rest from reference TRBV5-1 and TRBJ2-1): KAGVTQTPRYLIKTRGQQVTLSCSPISGHRSVSWYQQTPGQGLQFLFEYFSETQRNKGNFPGRFSGRQFSNSRSEMNVSTLELGDSALYLCASAAGGAVPEQFFGPGTRLTVL.

The rearrangement links TRBV5-1 to TRBJ1-1; weak D call: TRBD1 (6 bases). CDR1 SGHRS and CDR2 YFSETQ come from the germline V gene. V was clipped by 2 bases and J by 1 base, with 9 bases between them. CDR3 size: 14 residues. CDR3 DNA: TGCGCCAGCAGCTTCTTGGGGGCGAACACTGAAGCTTTCTTT. It encodes CASSFLGANTEAFF. Combining the CDR3 with reference TRBV5-1 and TRBJ1-1 gives the whole variable domain KAGVTQTPRYLIKTRGQQVTLSCSPISGHRSVSWYQQTPGQGLQFLFEYFSETQRNKGNFPGRFSGRQFSNSRSEMNVSTLELGDSALYLCASSFLGANTEAFFGQGTRLTVV.

The chain is built from TRBV7-9 and TRBJ2-5; D ambiguous. The V gene's germline CDR1 is SEHNR and CDR2 FQNEAQ (reference sequence). The CDR3 sequence is 11 residues long. The V and J ends lost 7 bases and 5 bases respectively, with 8 bases between them. CDR3: CASTDGETQYF. In nucleotides, the CDR3 is TGTGCCAGCACTGACGGGGAGACCCAGTACTTC.

This clone was recorded a few times. V and J are TRBV27 and TRBJ2-3, with a possible D match to TRBD2 (6 bases). The germline CDR1 and CDR2 sequences are MNHEY and SMNVEV (reference sequence). CDR3 size: 14 residues. The V gene lost 6 bases and the J gene lost 5 bases, with 15 bases spanning the gap. The CDR3 bases are TGTGCCAGCAGCCCCCGGGACTTTCGAGATACGCAGTATTTT. It translates to CASSPRDFRDTQYF.

The V call is TRBV6-2 or TRBV6-3, the J call TRBJ2-3; a possible D gene is TRBD2 (6 bases). CDR3 length equals 13 residues. V was pared by 6 bases and J by 9 bases, with 16 bases between. Germline loops: CDR1 MNHEY, CDR2 SVGEGT. The CDR3 region has the DNA TGTGCCAGCAGCCAAGTTGGGAGGTTAACGCAGTATTTT. Amino acid sequence: CASSQVGRLTQYF.

The chain links TRBV7-8 to TRBJ2-1, with 13 bases that match TRBD2. Germline V gene data show CDR1 as SGHVS and CDR2 as FQNEAQ. V was clipped by 3 bases and J by 0 bases; unmatched bases: 2. There are 17 residues in the CDR3. The CDR3 reads CASSFGLAGDSYNEQFF. The CDR3, as DNA: TGTGCCAGCAGCTTCGGACTAGCGGGGGACTCCTACAATGAGCAGTTCTTC.

The V call is TRBV7-2, the J call TRBJ1-1; D uncertain. V shed 5 bases and J shed 4 bases, with 11 bases lying between them. Per the germline V gene, CDR1 is SGHTA and CDR2 is FQGNSA. This CDR3 is built from 13 residues. The CDR3 loop reads CASSAHEGTEAFF. The DNA for the CDR3 is TGTGCCAGCAGCGCCCACGAGGGCACTGAAGCTTTCTTT. Full variable domain (remainder filled in from reference TRBV7-2 and TRBJ1-1): GAGVSQSPSNKVTEKGKDVELRCDPISGHTALYWYRQSLGQGLEFLIYFQGNSAPDKSGLPSDRFSAERTGGSVSTLTIQRTQQEDSAVYLCASSAHEGTEAFFGQGTRLTVV.

The chain employs TRBV29-1 and TRBJ1-1; 8 nucleotides align to TRBD1. The germline gives CDR1 SQVTM, CDR2 ANQGSEA. The junction had 9 bases not matched to a gene; V was cut back by 7 bases and J by 2 bases. The CDR3 length is 14 residues. The CDR3 loop reads CSAYNRGDNTEAFF. CDR3 coding DNA: TGCAGCGCTTACAACAGGGGGGATAACACTGAAGCTTTCTTT.

The V and J genes are TRBV7-8 and TRBJ2-5, with D possibly matching TRBD1 (6 bases). Trimming stripped 3 bases from V and 1 base from J, with 9 bases between. CDR1 SGHVS and CDR2 FQNEAQ come from the germline V gene. There are 14 residues in the CDR3. The CDR3 region is CASSFGQLQETQYF. DNA for the CDR3: TGTGCCAGCAGCTTTGGACAGCTCCAAGAGACCCAGTACTTC. The full variable domain, with the rest looked up from reference TRBV7-8 and TRBJ2-5, is GAGVSQSPRYKVAKRGQDVALRCDPISGHVSLFWYQQALGQGPEFLTYFQNEAQLDKSGLPSDRFFAERPEGSVSTLKIQRTQQEDSAVYLCASSFGQLQETQYFGPGTRLLVL.

The chain has TRBV5-6 and TRBJ1-4; D might be TRBD1 (5 bases). The CDR3 covers 17 residues. The germline V gene encodes CDR1 SGHDT and CDR2 YYEEEE. Trimming took 4 bases from V and 6 from J, leaving 22 bases between them. CDR3 DNA: TGTGCCAGCAGCCCTCCGGGGGTGTCCTTGGGGCATGAAAAACTGTTTTTT. It specifies CASSPPGVSLGHEKLFF.

The V gene is TRBV11-3, the J gene TRBJ2-1; 11 nucleotides agree with TRBD2. Germline loops: CDR1 SGHNT, CDR2 YENEEA. With 1 base clipped from V and 6 bases from J, the junction kept 8 bases outside the gene matches. The CDR3 sequence is 17 residues long. As DNA, the CDR3 is TGTGCCAGCAGCTTAGGGTCTACTAGCGGGAGTTTCAATGAGCAGTTCTTC. Its translation: CASSLGSTSGSFNEQFF.

This chain uses TRBV6-8 with TRBJ2-2; D perhaps matches TRBD1 (5 bases). The germline gives CDR1 MNHGY, CDR2 SAAAGT. V was clipped by 6 bases and J by 1 base, with 15 bases between them. There are 16 residues in the CDR3. This CDR3 is CASSFWGRENTGELFF. CDR3 bases: TGTGCCAGCAGCTTTTGGGGCAGAGAGAACACCGGGGAGCTGTTTTTT.

In its sample, this clone was seen a few times. The gene calls are TRBV6-2 or TRBV6-3 and TRBJ2-7, with 8 nucleotides matching TRBD2. The ends lost 6 bases at V and 7 bases at J; junction bases unmatched: 14. The CDR3 length is 15 residues. The germline V gene has CDR1 MNHEY and CDR2 SVGEGT. CDR3 DNA: TGTGCCAGCAGCCCCCGGGGCGGGGGGCTCTGGGAGCAGTACGTC. Translation: CASSPRGGGLWEQYV.

V is TRBV5-5 and J is TRBJ1-1; D may be TRBD1 (5 bases). The germline gives CDR1 SGHKS, CDR2 YYEKEE (reference sequence). The V end was cut by 0 bases, the J end by 3 bases, with 18 bases between. The CDR3 covers 17 residues. The CDR3 loop is CASSLEFGDFGYTEAFF. The CDR3, as DNA: TGTGCCAGCAGCTTGGAGTTCGGGGACTTTGGGTACACTGAAGCTTTCTTT.

The V gene is TRBV5-5, the J gene TRBJ2-1, with TRBD1 identical over 7 bases. Germline assignment: CDR1 SGHKS and CDR2 YYEKEE (reference sequence). The CDR3 has 15 amino acids. Trimming cost V 0 bases and J 3 bases; bases outside gene matches: 3. The CDR3 sequence is CASSLDGDSYNEQFF. CDR3 nucleotide sequence: TGTGCCAGCAGCTTGGATGGGGACAGCTACAATGAGCAGTTCTTC.

In this sample, this clone turned up once. The rearrangement uses TRBV12-5 and TRBJ2-3; 8 nucleotides align to TRBD1. CDR3 size: 15 residues. The ends lost 7 bases at V and 4 bases at J; junction bases unmatched: 10. CDR1 is LGHNT and CDR2 is FRNRAP in the germline V gene. CDR3 DNA sequence: TGTGCTAGTGCCTATATCACAGGGGGAGCAGATACGCAGTATTTT. It specifies CASAYITGGADTQYF.

This chain joins TRBV27 and TRBJ1-2; 9 bases are a match to TRBD1. V was clipped by 6 bases and J by 7 bases; unmatched bases: 9. The CDR3 has 14 residues. In germline, CDR1 is MNHEY, CDR2 SMNVEV (reference sequence). In DNA, the CDR3 is TGTGCCAGCAGGGTCCGGGACAGGGCTTTTGGCTACACCTTC. This sequence encodes CASRVRDRAFGYTF.

The gene calls are TRBV5-1 and TRBJ1-1; D may be TRBD1 (5 bases). This CDR3 is 13 amino acids long. Germline V CDR1 and CDR2: SGHRS, YFSETQ. The V end was cut by 0 bases, the J end by 8 bases, with 11 bases between. The CDR3 region is CASSLAGQAEAFF. CDR3 bases: TGCGCCAGCAGCTTGGCAGGGCAGGCGGAAGCTTTCTTT. Full variable domain (rest looked up from reference TRBV5-1 and TRBJ1-1): KAGVTQTPRYLIKTRGQQVTLSCSPISGHRSVSWYQQTPGQGLQFLFEYFSETQRNKGNFPGRFSGRQFSNSRSEMNVSTLELGDSALYLCASSLAGQAEAFFGQGTRLTVV.

The rearrangement uses TRBV29-1 and TRBJ1-3, with 8 bases lining up with TRBD1. This CDR3 region has 18 residues. V trimming: 7 bases; J trimming: 0 bases; junction bases outside the gene matches: 17. The germline V gene encodes CDR1 SQVTM and CDR2 ANQGSEA. The DNA of the CDR3 is TGCAGCGCCTTGGGACAGGCGGAATCAAGGGGCTCTGGAAACACCATATATTTT. It is translated as CSALGQAESRGSGNTIYF.

The chain employs TRBV9 and TRBJ2-1; tentatively, D is TRBD1 (6 bases). The CDR3 covers 15 residues. CDR1 is SGDLS, CDR2 YYNGEE, per germline. Trimming pared 4 bases from V and 5 bases from J, leaving 16 bases between. The CDR3 bases are TGTGCCAGCAGCCCCCGGACAGAGCCAGACAATGAGCAGTTCTTC. Its protein product is CASSPRTEPDNEQFF.

The gene calls are TRBV10-3 and TRBJ1-5; D call uncertain. CDR1 is ENHRY and CDR2 is SYGVKD in the germline V gene. V lost 0 bases and J lost 5, with 5 bases in between. CDR3 length: 13 residues. The CDR3 loop is CAISESEDQPQHF. The CDR3 DNA reads TGTGCCATCAGTGAGTCTGAGGATCAGCCCCAGCATTTT.

The chain recombines TRBV6-5 with TRBJ1-3, with D unclear. This CDR3 is 13 amino acids long. Looked up from germline, CDR1 is MNHEY and CDR2 is SVGAGI. V gave up 6 bases and J gave up 0 bases, with 6 bases separating them. CDR3 coding DNA: TGTGCCAGCAGGACACTCTCTGGAAACACCATATATTTT. It is translated as CASRTLSGNTIYF.